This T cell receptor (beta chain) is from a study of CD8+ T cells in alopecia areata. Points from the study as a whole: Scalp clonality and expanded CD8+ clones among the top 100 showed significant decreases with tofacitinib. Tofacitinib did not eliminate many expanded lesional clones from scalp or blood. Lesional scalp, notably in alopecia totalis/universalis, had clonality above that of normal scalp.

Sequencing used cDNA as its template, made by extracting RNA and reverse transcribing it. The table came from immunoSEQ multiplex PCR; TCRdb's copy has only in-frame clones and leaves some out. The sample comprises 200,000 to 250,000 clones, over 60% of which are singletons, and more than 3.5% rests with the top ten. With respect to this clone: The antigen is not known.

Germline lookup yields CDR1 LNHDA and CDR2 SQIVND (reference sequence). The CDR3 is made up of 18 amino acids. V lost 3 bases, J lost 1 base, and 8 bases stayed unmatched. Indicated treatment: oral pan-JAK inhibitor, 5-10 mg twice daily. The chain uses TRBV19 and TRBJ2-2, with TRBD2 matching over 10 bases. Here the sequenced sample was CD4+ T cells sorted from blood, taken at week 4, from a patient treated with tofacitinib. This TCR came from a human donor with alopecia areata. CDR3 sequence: CASSIPAGGLGNTGELFF. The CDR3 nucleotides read TGTGCCAGTAGTATCCCAGCGGGGGGGCTAGGGAACACCGGGGAGCTGTTTTTT.